This T cell receptor beta chain emerged from a study of T cell changes during pregnancy in multiple sclerosis. Trimming cost V 3 bases and J 3 bases, with 11 bases left between them. CDR1 and CDR2 (germline): LGHNA, YSLEER. This CDR3 is 14 amino acids long. TCRdb's table, derived via immunoSEQ multiplex PCR, lists solely in-frame clones and lacks some. This sample yields 55,000 to 70,000 clones, of which approximately 92% are seen a single time; roughly 3.2% belongs to the top ten. The sequence was collected from a female donor in good health, enrolled as a control in a pregnancy study. The sample consisted of CD8+ T cells from peripheral blood mononuclear cells, taken in the third trimester of pregnancy. The chain recombines TRBV4-3 with TRBJ1-2, with D possibly matching TRBD1 (5 bases). CDR3 in DNA: TGCGCCAGCAGCCACCGGGGGTCCGACTATGGCTACACCTTC. Translating gives CASSHRGSDYGYTF.